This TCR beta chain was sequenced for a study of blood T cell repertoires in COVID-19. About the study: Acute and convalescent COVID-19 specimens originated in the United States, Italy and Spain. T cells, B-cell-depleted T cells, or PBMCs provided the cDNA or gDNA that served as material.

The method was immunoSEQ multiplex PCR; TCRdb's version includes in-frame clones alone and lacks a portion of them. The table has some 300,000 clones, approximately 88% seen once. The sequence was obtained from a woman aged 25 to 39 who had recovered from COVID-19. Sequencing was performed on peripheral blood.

CDR3 in DNA: TGTGCCAGTAGTCCCGACAGGGGGTTGAAGAGCTTCTACTTC. This encodes CASSPDRGLKSFYF. The chain uses TRBV19 and TRBJ2-7; 9 nucleotides line up with TRBD1. Trimming took 5 bases from V and 13 from J; bases not matched to a gene: 15. Germline loops: CDR1 LNHDA, CDR2 SQIVND (reference sequence). The CDR3 covers 14 residues.